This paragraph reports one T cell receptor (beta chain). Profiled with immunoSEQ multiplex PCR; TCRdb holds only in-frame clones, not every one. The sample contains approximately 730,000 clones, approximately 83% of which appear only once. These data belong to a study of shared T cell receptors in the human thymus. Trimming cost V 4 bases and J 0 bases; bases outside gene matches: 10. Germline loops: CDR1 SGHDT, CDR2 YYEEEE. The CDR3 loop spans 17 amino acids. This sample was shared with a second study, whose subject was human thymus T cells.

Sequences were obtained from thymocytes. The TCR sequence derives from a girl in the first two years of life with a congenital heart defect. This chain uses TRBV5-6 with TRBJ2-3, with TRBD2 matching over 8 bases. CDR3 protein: CASSRWTSRTSTDTQYF. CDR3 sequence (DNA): TGTGCCAGCAGCCGTTGGACTAGCCGCACTAGCACAGATACGCAGTATTTT.